These 28 T cell receptor beta chains were sequenced from one sample in a study of OX40 agonist ivuxolimab in advanced cancers. Sequencing was performed with immunoSEQ multiplex PCR; in TCRdb, only in-frame clones are kept and a portion is missing. In the table there are about 61,000 clones, 85% to 90% of which are singletons. Specimen: CD4+ or CD8+ T cells sorted from blood, collected in a trial of the OX40 agonist ivuxolimab. These receptors were obtained from an adult with an advanced solid tumor such as melanoma, head and neck, liver or kidney cancer.

V gene TRBV6-5 combines with J gene TRBJ2-2; tentative D call: TRBD2 (7 bases). This CDR3 has 14 residues. Trimming removed 7 bases from V and 6 bases from J, with 15 bases in between. From germline, CDR1 is MNHEY and CDR2 SVGAGI. The DNA for the CDR3 is TGTGCCAGCAAAGGGGGGGCCATCCCCGGGGAGCTGTTTTTT. It translates to CASKGGAIPGELFF.

The chain joins TRBV18 to TRBJ1-5; D is unclear. V lost 4 bases, J lost 3 bases, and 16 bases lay in between. Germline CDR1 reads KGHSH; CDR2 reads LQKENI. The CDR3 extends over 16 amino acids. Here the CDR3 DNA reads TGTGCCAGCTCACGCACCGGGGAGGCAGTCAATCAGCCCCAGCATTTT. This sequence encodes CASSRTGEAVNQPQHF.

This chain uses TRBV7-3 with TRBJ2-5, with 14 nucleotides matching TRBD2. This CDR3 comprises 17 residues. Unmatched junction bases numbered 16, after V lost 11 bases and J lost 5 bases. The germline V gene encodes CDR1 SGHTA and CDR2 FQGTGA. For the CDR3, the DNA is TGTGCCGGAGGGACTAGCGGGGGCCATATTCCTGAGGAGACCCAGTACTTC. It specifies CAGGTSGGHIPEETQYF.

This clone was recorded once. The chain recombines TRBV18 with TRBJ2-2, with D tentatively TRBD2 (6 bases). CDR1 and CDR2 from the germline V gene are KGHSH and LQKENI. The CDR3 is 16 amino acids. Trimming shortened V by 0 bases and J by 1 base, and 9 bases separated the two germline ends. The CDR3 nucleotides read TGTGCCAGCTCACCACCCACGGGAGAGAACACCGGGGAGCTGTTTTTT. Protein product: CASSPPTGENTGELFF.

In this sample, this clone turned up a few times. The CDR3, as DNA: TGCGCCAGCAGAGCCGGGACAGGGGGCGGGTCACCCCTCCACTTT. Translation gives CASRAGTGGGSPLHF. This chain links TRBV10-2 with TRBJ1-6; 12 nucleotides agree with TRBD1. V gave up 6 bases and J gave up 10 bases; unmatched junction bases: 7. The V gene's germline CDR1 is WSHSY and CDR2 SAAADI. The CDR3 extends over 15 amino acids.

V is TRBV6-5 and J is TRBJ2-3, with 7 bases lining up with TRBD2. This CDR3 comprises 15 residues. The V gene's germline CDR1 is MNHEY and CDR2 SVGAGI. V trimming: 6 bases; J trimming: 0 bases; junction bases outside the gene matches: 6. CDR3 sequence reads: CASRNGGTSTDTQYF. The CDR3 DNA reads TGTGCCAGCAGAAACGGGGGGACTAGCACAGATACGCAGTATTTT.

V and J are TRBV5-1 and TRBJ1-1, with 7 bases that match TRBD1. In germline, CDR1 is SGHRS, CDR2 YFSETQ. The CDR3 covers 15 residues. Trimming removed 0 bases from V and 0 bases from J; junction bases left unmatched: 2. The CDR3 DNA sequence: TGCGCCAGCAGCTTGGAGGGGGCGATGAACACTGAAGCTTTCTTT. Its translation: CASSLEGAMNTEAFF.

The chain is built from TRBV15 and TRBJ2-3; 11 nucleotides match TRBD2. V was clipped by 0 bases and J by 13 bases; unmatched bases: 6. CDR3 size: 14 residues. Germline assignment: CDR1 LNHNV and CDR2 YYDKDF (reference sequence). The DNA of the CDR3 is TGTGCCACCAGCAGAGATCGGCTAGCGGGGGGCGAGTATTTT. It yields the protein CATSRDRLAGGEYF.

This clone has just a few counts. The CDR3 bases are TGTGCCAGCAGCCAAGAGGGTTCGGGGAGGGCTTCACCCCTCCACTTT. It is translated as CASSQEGSGRASPLHF. The rearrangement joins TRBV4-2 to TRBJ1-6; D remains unclear. The ends were cut back, 0 bases at V and 9 bases at J, with 15 bases in the middle. CDR3 length equals 16 residues. The germline gives CDR1 LGHNA, CDR2 YNFKEQ.

This chain joins TRBV19 and TRBJ1-4, with D unclear. The length of the CDR3 is 14 residues. The germline CDR1 and CDR2 sequences are LNHDA and SQIVND (reference sequence). V lost 5 bases to trimming and J lost 0 bases, with 7 bases between them. CDR3 amino acids: CASSWAATNEKLFF. The CDR3, as DNA: TGTGCCAGTAGTTGGGCCGCAACTAATGAAAAACTGTTTTTT.

The chain has TRBV28 and TRBJ2-3; TRBD1 aligns across 10 bases. The junction had 4 bases not matched to a gene; V was cut back by 4 bases and J by 3 bases. This CDR3 region has 15 residues. Germline CDR1 and CDR2: MDHEN and SYDVKM. The chain's CDR3 is CASSSRTGGTDTQYF. The CDR3 nucleotides are TGTGCCAGCAGTTCGCGGACAGGGGGGACAGATACGCAGTATTTT.

The chain combines TRBV6-5 with TRBJ2-1, with 7 bases that match TRBD1. V trimming: 6 bases; J trimming: 8 bases; junction bases outside the gene matches: 13. Looked up from germline, CDR1 is MNHEY and CDR2 is SVGAGI. The CDR3 has 15 amino acids. The CDR3 spells CASSRQGFPWDEQFF. The CDR3 DNA reads TGTGCCAGCAGCCGACAGGGTTTCCCGTGGGATGAGCAGTTCTTC.

This chain connects TRBV5-1 to TRBJ1-5; D not certain. There are 15 residues in the CDR3. Germline V gives CDR1 SGHRS, CDR2 YFSETQ. The V gene lost 1 base and the J gene lost 5 bases, with 13 bases spanning the gap. CDR3 amino acids: CASSLYSSADQPQHF. DNA for the CDR3: TGCGCCAGCAGCTTGTATTCTAGCGCGGATCAGCCCCAGCATTTT.

The chain links TRBV29-1 to TRBJ1-1, with 10 positions matching TRBD1. V was pared by 6 bases and J by 1 base, with 5 bases of the junction left unmatched. Germline values: CDR1 SQVTM, CDR2 ANQGSEA. The CDR3 is 14 residues long. The DNA for the CDR3 is TGCAGCGTCAACCGGGACAGGGGGAACACTGAAGCTTTCTTT. This translates into CSVNRDRGNTEAFF.

The chain has TRBV19 and TRBJ1-4; perhaps TRBD1 as D (6 bases). Germline V gene lookup returns CDR1 LNHDA and CDR2 SQIVND (reference sequence). V was pared by 8 bases and J by 8 bases, with 18 bases between. This CDR3 spans 14 amino acids. In nucleotides, the CDR3 is TGTGCCAGTGATCAAACAGGGTCGCGAGAAAAACTGTTTTTT. As protein: CASDQTGSREKLFF.

The chain recombines TRBV13 with TRBJ2-2, with 9 bases aligning to TRBD1. Unmatched junction bases numbered 7, after V lost 4 bases and J lost 7 bases. Germline V gene lookup returns CDR1 PRHDT and CDR2 FYEKMQ (reference sequence). This CDR3 is 15 amino acids long. The CDR3 DNA reads TGTGCCAGCAGCTGGGACAGGGATATCAGCGGGGAGCTGTTTTTT. Encoded protein: CASSWDRDISGELFF.

The chain employs TRBV5-1 and TRBJ1-1, with unresolved D. Germline assignment: CDR1 SGHRS and CDR2 YFSETQ. Trimming removed 4 bases from V and 4 bases from J, with 17 bases in between. CDR3 length equals 15 residues. The CDR3 spells CASSPPIAGGTEAFF. CDR3 DNA sequence: TGCGCCAGCAGCCCCCCCATAGCGGGTGGCACTGAAGCTTTCTTT. Complete variable domain (other parts from reference TRBV5-1 and TRBJ1-1): KAGVTQTPRYLIKTRGQQVTLSCSPISGHRSVSWYQQTPGQGLQFLFEYFSETQRNKGNFPGRFSGRQFSNSRSEMNVSTLELGDSALYLCASSPPIAGGTEAFFGQGTRLTVV.

This clone was detected a few times. V is TRBV6-1 and J is TRBJ1-4; a weak D match, TRBD1 (5 bases). Germline CDR1 MNHNS, CDR2 SASEGT. V was pared by 6 bases and J by 6 bases, with 14 bases between. This CDR3 spans 14 amino acids. CDR3 sequence reads: CASSLGTYDEKLFF. In DNA, the CDR3 is TGTGCCAGCAGCCTGGGGACTTACGATGAAAAACTGTTTTTT.

This chain joins TRBV21-1 and TRBJ2-5; the tabulated D call, TRBD1, remains unverified against the DNA. TRBV21-1 is shown as a pseudogene. The CDR3 consists of 15 residues. CDR3: CASSGATAEQETQYF. The CDR3 nucleotides read TGTGCCAGCAGCGGAGCGACAGCCGAGCAAGAGACCCAGTACTTC.

The chain combines TRBV7-2 with TRBJ2-5; unclear D gene. Looked up from germline, CDR1 is SGHTA and CDR2 is FQGNSA. Trimming removed 3 bases at V and 2 bases at J, with 13 bases between. The CDR3 sequence is 15 residues long. The CDR3 nucleotides are TGTGCCAGCAGCTTTGGGCCAGCGAAGCAAGAGACCCAGTACTTC. This translates into CASSFGPAKQETQYF.

The CDR3 here is CASSLASGAGGDTQYF. Written as DNA, the CDR3 is TGCGCCAGCAGCTTGGCTAGCGGGGCAGGGGGAGATACGCAGTATTTT. This rearrangement joins TRBV5-1 to TRBJ2-3, with 9 bases aligning to TRBD2. After removal of 0 bases from V and 5 bases from J, the junction contained 7 bases not matched to a gene. In germline, CDR1 is SGHRS, CDR2 YFSETQ. The CDR3 contains 16 residues.

The rearrangement links TRBV10-3 to TRBJ1-1; the D is unclear. The CDR3 is 14 amino acids. The V gene lost 3 bases and the J gene lost 0 bases, with 8 bases spanning the gap. Germline loops: CDR1 ENHRY, CDR2 SYGVKD. The DNA of the CDR3 is TGTGCCATCAGTGAACTACAGATGAACACTGAAGCTTTCTTT. It codes for CAISELQMNTEAFF.

In this sample, this clone turned up once. The V and J genes are TRBV7-8 and TRBJ2-6; TRBD1 matches 7 bases. From germline, CDR1 is SGHVS and CDR2 FQNEAQ. The V segment lost 4 bases and the J segment 0 bases; nucleotides outside the gene matches: 9. The CDR3 spans 18 residues. CDR3 amino acids: CASSSGQLPFSGANVLTF. The CDR3 nucleotides are TGTGCCAGCAGCTCGGGACAGCTACCCTTCTCTGGGGCCAACGTCCTGACTTTC.

The gene calls are TRBV7-2 and TRBJ2-2; D uncertain. The CDR3 is 15 amino acids. The germline V and J ends were trimmed by 2 bases and 6 bases, with 13 bases remaining between them. Germline V gene lookup returns CDR1 SGHTA and CDR2 FQGNSA. The chain's CDR3 is CASSLYKPSSGELFF. CDR3 bases: TGTGCCAGCAGCTTATACAAACCGAGCTCCGGGGAGCTGTTTTTT.

The V gene is TRBV13, the J gene TRBJ1-6; the D is unclear. From germline, CDR1 is PRHDT and CDR2 FYEKMQ (reference sequence). V was cut by 0 bases and J by 8 bases, with 8 bases left in between. This CDR3 has 14 amino acids. In DNA, the CDR3 is TGTGCCAGCAGCTTAGGGTCTTTTTATTCACCCCTCCACTTT. Translated: CASSLGSFYSPLHF.

This clone was detected a few times. CDR3 sequence: CASSLHSGGNSPLHF. CDR3 bases: TGTGCCAGCAGCTTACATTCAGGGGGTAATTCACCCCTCCACTTT. V and J are TRBV7-9 and TRBJ1-6; 7 positions match TRBD1. J lost 6 bases, V lost 2 bases, and 4 bases had no gene match. From germline, CDR1 is SEHNR and CDR2 FQNEAQ (reference sequence). The CDR3 covers 15 residues.

Here the CDR3 reads CASSLAWQGLAYEQYF. The CDR3, as DNA: TGTGCCAGCAGCTTAGCTTGGCAGGGATTGGCCTACGAGCAGTACTTC. The chain couples TRBV11-2 to TRBJ2-7, with a tentative D call TRBD1 (5 bases). The CDR3 is 16 residues long. The germline V gene has CDR1 SGHAT and CDR2 FQNNGV. V lost 1 base to trimming and J lost 2 bases, with 15 bases between them.

The chain has TRBV18 and TRBJ1-1; no reliable D call. This CDR3 is 13 amino acids long. Trimming pared 3 bases from V and 7 bases from J, leaving 12 bases between. Germline lookup yields CDR1 KGHSH and CDR2 LQKENI. For the CDR3, the DNA is TGTGCCAGCTCACCCAGAGGCCAACTTGAAGCTTTCTTT. Translating it yields CASSPRGQLEAFF. Using reference TRBV18 and TRBJ1-1 for the parts outside the CDR3, the full variable domain is NAGVMQNPRHLVRRRGQEARLRCSPMKGHSHVYWYRQLPEEGLKFMVYLQKENIIDESGMPKERFSAEFPKEGPSILRIQQVVRGDSAAYFCASSPRGQLEAFFGQGTRLTVV.